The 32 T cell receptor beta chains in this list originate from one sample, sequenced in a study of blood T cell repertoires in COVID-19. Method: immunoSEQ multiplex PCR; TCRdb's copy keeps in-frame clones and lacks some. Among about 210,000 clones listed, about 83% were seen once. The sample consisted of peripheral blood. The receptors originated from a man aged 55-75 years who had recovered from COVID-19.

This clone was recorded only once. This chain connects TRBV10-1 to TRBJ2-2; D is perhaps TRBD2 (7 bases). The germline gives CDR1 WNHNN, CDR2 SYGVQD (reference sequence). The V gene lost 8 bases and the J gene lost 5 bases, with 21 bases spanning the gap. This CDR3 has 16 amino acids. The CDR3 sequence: CASQPGGGRETGELFF. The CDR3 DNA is TGCGCCAGCCAACCAGGCGGGGGCCGCGAGACCGGGGAGCTGTTTTTT.

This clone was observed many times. As DNA, the CDR3 is TGTGCCAGCAGCTTACAGGGTGGCTACACCTTC. Translating it yields CASSLQGGYTF. V usage is TRBV7-9 and J usage is TRBJ1-2; possibly TRBD1 for D (5 bases). In germline, CDR1 is SEHNR, CDR2 FQNEAQ (reference sequence). Trimming removed 2 bases at V and 7 bases at J, with 5 bases between. The CDR3 runs to 11 residues.

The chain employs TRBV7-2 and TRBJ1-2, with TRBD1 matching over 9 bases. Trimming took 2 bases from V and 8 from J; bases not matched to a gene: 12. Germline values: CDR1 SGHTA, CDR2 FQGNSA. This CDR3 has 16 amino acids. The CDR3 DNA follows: TGTGCCAGCAGCTTATTACAGGGGGCGCCGTCCACCGGCTACACCTTC. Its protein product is CASSLLQGAPSTGYTF. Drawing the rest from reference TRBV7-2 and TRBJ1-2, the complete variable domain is GAGVSQSPSNKVTEKGKDVELRCDPISGHTALYWYRQSLGQGLEFLIYFQGNSAPDKSGLPSDRFSAERTGGSVSTLTIQRTQQEDSAVYLCASSLLQGAPSTGYTFGSGTRLTVV.

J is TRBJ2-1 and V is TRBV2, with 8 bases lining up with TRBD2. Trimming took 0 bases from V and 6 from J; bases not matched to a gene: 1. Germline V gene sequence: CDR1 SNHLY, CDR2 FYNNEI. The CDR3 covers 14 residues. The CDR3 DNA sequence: TGTGCCAGCAGTGAAGCCAGCGGGGGCAATGAGCAGTTCTTC. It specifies CASSEASGGNEQFF. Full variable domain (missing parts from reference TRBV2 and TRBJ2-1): EPEVTQTPSHQVTQMGQEVILRCVPISNHLYFYWYRQILGQKVEFLVSFYNNEISEKSEIFDDQFSVERPDGSNFTLKIRSTKLEDSAMYFCASSEASGGNEQFFGPGTRLTVL.

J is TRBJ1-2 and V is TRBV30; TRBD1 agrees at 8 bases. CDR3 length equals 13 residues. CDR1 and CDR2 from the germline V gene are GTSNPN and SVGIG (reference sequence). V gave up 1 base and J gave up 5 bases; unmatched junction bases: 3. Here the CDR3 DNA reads TGTGCCTGGAGTGGCAGGGGGCCATATGGCTACACCTTC. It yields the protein CAWSGRGPYGYTF.

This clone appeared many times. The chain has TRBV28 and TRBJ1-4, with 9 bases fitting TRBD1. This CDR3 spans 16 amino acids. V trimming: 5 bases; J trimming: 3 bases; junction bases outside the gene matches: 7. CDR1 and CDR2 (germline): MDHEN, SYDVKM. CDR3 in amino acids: CASSKYRGRANEKLFF. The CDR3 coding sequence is TGTGCCAGCAGTAAATACAGGGGGCGGGCTAATGAAAAACTGTTTTTT.

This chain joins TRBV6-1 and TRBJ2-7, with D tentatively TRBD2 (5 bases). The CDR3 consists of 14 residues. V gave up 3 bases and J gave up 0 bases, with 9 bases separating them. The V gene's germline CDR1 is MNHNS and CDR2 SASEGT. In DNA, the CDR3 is TGTGCCAGCAGTGACCCGGGATTCTCCTACGAGCAGTACTTC. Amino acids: CASSDPGFSYEQYF.

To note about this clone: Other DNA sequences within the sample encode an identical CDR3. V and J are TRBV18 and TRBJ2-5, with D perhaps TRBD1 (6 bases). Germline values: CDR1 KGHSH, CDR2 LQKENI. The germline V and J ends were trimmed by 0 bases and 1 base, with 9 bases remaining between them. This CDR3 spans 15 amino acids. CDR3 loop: CASSPPGAGQETQYF. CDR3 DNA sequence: TGTGCCAGCTCACCACCGGGGGCCGGCCAAGAGACCCAGTACTTC.

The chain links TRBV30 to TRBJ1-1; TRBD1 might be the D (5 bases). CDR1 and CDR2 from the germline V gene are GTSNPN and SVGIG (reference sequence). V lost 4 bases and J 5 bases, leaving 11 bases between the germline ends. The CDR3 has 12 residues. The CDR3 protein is CAWNGGWTEAFF. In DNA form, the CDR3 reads TGTGCCTGGAACGGGGGTTGGACTGAAGCTTTCTTT.

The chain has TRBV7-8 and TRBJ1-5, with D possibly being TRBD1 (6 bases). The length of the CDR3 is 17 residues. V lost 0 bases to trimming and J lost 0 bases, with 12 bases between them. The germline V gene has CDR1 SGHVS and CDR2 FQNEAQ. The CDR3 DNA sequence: TGTGCCAGCAGCTTAGCGGGCACCAGGGGTAGCAATCAGCCCCAGCATTTT. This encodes CASSLAGTRGSNQPQHF.

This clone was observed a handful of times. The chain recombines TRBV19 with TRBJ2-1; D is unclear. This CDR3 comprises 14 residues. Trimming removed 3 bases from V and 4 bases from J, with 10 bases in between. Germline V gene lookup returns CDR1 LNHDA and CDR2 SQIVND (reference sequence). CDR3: CASSIYGEYNEQFF. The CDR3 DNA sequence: TGTGCCAGTAGTATTTACGGAGAATACAATGAGCAGTTCTTC.

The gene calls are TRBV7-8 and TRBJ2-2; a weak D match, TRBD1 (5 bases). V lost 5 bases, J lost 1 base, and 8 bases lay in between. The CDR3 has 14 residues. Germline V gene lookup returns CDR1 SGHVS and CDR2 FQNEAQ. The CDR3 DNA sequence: TGTGCCAGCAGCGCGCAGGGGAACACCGGGGAGCTGTTTTTT. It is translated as CASSAQGNTGELFF.

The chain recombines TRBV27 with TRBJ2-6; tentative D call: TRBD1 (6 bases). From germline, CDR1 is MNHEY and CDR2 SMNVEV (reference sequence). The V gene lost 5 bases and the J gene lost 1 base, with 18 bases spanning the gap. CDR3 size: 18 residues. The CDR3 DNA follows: TGTGCCAGCAGTCCAATACTACAGGGCCCTTCTGGGGCCAACGTCCTGACTTTC. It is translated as CASSPILQGPSGANVLTF.

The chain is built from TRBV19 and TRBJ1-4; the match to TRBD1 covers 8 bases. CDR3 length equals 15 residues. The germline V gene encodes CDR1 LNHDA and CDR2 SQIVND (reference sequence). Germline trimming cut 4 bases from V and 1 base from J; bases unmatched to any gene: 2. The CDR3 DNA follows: TGTGCCAGTAGTACCGGGACAGGAACTAATGAAAAACTGTTTTTT. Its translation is CASSTGTGTNEKLFF. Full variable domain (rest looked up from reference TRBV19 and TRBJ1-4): DGGITQSPKYLFRKEGQNVTLSCEQNLNHDAMYWYRQDPGQGLRLIYYSQIVNDFQKGDIAEGYSVSREKKESFPLTVTSAQKNPTAFYLCASSTGTGTNEKLFFGSGTQLSVL.

The chain's CDR3 is CASNGDRVTEAFF. The CDR3 DNA is TGTGCCAGCAATGGGGACAGGGTAACTGAAGCTTTCTTT. This chain connects TRBV6-5 to TRBJ1-1, with TRBD1 matching over 9 bases. V shed 7 bases and J 5 bases; nucleotides not matched to a gene: 5. CDR3 length: 13 amino acids. Looked up from germline, CDR1 is MNHEY and CDR2 is SVGAGI.

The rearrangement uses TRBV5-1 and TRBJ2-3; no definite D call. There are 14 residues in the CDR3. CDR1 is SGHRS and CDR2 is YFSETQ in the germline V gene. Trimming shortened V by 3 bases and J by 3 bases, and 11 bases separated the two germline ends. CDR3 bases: TGCGCCAGCAGCTCCCTCGGTTTGACAGATACGCAGTATTTT. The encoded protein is CASSSLGLTDTQYF.

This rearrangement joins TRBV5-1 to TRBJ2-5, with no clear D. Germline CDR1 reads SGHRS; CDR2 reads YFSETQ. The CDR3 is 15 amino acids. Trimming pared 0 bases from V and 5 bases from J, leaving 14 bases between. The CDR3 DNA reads TGCGCCAGCAGCTTGGCAGGCGACCCTGAGGAGACCCAGTACTTC. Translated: CASSLAGDPEETQYF.

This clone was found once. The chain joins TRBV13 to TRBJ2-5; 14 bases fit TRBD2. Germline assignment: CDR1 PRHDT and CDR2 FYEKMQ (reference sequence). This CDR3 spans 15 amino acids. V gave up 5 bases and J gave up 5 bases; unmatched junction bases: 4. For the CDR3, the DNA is TGTGCCAGCAGCCTTAGGACTAGCGGGAGGGAGACCCAGTACTTC. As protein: CASSLRTSGRETQYF.

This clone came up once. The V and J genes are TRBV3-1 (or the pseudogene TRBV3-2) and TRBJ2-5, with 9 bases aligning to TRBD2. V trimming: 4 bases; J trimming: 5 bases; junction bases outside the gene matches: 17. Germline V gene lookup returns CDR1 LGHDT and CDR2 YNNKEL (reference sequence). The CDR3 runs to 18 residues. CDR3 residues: CASSPYSGAGGPRETQYF. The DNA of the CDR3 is TGTGCCAGCAGCCCTTATTCCGGCGCGGGAGGGCCGCGGGAGACCCAGTACTTC.

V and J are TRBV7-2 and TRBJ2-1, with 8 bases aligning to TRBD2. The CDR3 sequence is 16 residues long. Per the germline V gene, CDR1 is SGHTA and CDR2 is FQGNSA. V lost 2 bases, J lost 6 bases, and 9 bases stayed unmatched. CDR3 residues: CASSLSHAGGPNEQFF. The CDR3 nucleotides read TGTGCCAGCAGCTTAAGTCACGCGGGGGGCCCCAATGAGCAGTTCTTC.

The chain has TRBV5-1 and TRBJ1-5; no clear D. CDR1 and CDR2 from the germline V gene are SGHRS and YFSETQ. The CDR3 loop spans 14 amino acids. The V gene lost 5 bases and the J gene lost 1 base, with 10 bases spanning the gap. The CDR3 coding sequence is TGCGCCAGCAGGTTTTTGGGCAGCAATCAGCCCCAGCATTTT. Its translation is CASRFLGSNQPQHF.

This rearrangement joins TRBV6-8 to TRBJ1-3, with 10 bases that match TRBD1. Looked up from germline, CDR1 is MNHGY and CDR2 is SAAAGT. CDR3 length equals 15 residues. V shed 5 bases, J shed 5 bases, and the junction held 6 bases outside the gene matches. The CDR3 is CASSRDRGSRNTIYF. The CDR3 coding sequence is TGTGCCAGCAGTAGGGACAGGGGATCTCGAAACACCATATATTTT.

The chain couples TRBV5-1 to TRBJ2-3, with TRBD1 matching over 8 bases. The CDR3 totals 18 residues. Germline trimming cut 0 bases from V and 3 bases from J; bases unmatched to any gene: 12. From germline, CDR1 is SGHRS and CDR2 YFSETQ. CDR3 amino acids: CASSLAWRQGAGTDTQYF. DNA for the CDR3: TGCGCCAGCAGCTTGGCCTGGCGGCAGGGGGCAGGGACAGATACGCAGTATTTT.

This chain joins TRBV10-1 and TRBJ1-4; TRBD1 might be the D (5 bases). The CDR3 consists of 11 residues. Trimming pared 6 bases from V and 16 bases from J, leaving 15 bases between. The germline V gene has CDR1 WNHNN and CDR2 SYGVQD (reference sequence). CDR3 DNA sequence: TGCGCCAGCAGAAAGACCAGGGCTGGGTTTTTT. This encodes CASRKTRAGFF.

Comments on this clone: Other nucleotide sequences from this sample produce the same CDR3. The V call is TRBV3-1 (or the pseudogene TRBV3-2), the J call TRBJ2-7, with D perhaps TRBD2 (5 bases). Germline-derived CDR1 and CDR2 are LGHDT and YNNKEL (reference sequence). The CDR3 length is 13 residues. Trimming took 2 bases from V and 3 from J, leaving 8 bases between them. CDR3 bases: TGTGCCAGCAGCCAACTCGCGGGCTACGAGCAGTACTTC. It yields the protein CASSQLAGYEQYF.

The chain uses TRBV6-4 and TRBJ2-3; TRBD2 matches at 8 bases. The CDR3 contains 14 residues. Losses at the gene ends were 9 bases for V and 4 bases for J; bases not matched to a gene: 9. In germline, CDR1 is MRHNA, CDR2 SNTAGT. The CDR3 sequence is CARYSGAGADTQYF. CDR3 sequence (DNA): TGTGCCAGATATAGCGGGGCTGGGGCAGATACGCAGTATTTT.

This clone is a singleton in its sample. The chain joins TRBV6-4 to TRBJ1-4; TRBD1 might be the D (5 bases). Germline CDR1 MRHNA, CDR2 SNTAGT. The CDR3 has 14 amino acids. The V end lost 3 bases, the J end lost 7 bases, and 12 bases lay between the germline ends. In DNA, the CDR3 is TGTGCCAGCAGTGAAGGGGTGAAGGCTGAAAAACTGTTTTTT. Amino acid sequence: CASSEGVKAEKLFF.

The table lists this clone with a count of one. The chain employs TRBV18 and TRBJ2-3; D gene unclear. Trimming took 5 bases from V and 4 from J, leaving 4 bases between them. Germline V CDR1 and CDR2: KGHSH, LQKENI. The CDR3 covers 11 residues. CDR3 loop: CASSSSDTQYF. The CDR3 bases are TGTGCCAGCTCATCTTCAGATACGCAGTATTTT. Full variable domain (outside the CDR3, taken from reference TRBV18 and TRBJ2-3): NAGVMQNPRHLVRRRGQEARLRCSPMKGHSHVYWYRQLPEEGLKFMVYLQKENIIDESGMPKERFSAEFPKEGPSILRIQQVVRGDSAAYFCASSSSDTQYFGPGTRLTVL.

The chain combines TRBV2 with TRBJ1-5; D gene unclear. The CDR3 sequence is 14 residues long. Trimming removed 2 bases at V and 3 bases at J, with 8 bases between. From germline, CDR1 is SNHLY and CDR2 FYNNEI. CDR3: CASSENSPNQPQHF. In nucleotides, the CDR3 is TGTGCCAGCAGTGAAAACAGTCCCAATCAGCCCCAGCATTTT.

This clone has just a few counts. CDR3: CASSITGVGANVLTF. The CDR3 nucleotides are TGTGCCAGCAGTATCACAGGGGTCGGGGCCAACGTCCTGACTTTC. The J gene is TRBJ2-6, the V gene TRBV28, with TRBD1 matching 7 bases. CDR3 length equals 15 residues. Trimming cost V 5 bases and J 4 bases; bases outside gene matches: 5. The germline gives CDR1 MDHEN, CDR2 SYDVKM. Supplemented by reference TRBV28 and TRBJ2-6, the full variable domain reads DVKVTQSSRYLVKRTGEKVFLECVQDMDHENMFWYRQDPGLGLRLIYFSYDVKMKEKGDIPEGYSVSREKKERFSLILESASTNQTSMYLCASSITGVGANVLTFGAGSRLTVL.

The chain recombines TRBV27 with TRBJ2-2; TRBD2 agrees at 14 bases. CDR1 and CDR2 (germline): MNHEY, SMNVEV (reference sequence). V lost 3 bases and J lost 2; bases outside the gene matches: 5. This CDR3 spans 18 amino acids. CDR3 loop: CASSFRTSGGPNTGELFF. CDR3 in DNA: TGTGCCAGCAGTTTCCGGACTAGCGGGGGGCCCAACACCGGGGAGCTGTTTTTT.

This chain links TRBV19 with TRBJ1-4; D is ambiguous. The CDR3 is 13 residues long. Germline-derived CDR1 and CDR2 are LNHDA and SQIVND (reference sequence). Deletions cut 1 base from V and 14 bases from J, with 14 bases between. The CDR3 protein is CASSIGVSGNLFF. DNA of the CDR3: TGTGCCAGTAGTATAGGAGTCTCGGGTAACCTGTTTTTT.